The 26 T cell receptor beta chains listed next were all sequenced from one sample in a study of cytomegalovirus exposure and HLA in healthy donors. Use of 60 Vbeta and 13 Jbeta primers characterized the PCR. TCRdb's table, derived via immunoSEQ multiplex PCR, lists solely in-frame clones and lacks some. In the table there are some 170,000 clones, around 82% of which are singletons. Input material: PBMCs. The receptor set was obtained from a man aged 50-60 years in good health and CMV-seropositive.

The chain has TRBV7-2 and TRBJ2-1, with 9 positions matching TRBD1. This CDR3 contains 15 residues. Per germline, CDR1 SGHTA and CDR2 FQGNSA. V trimming: 1 base; J trimming: 8 bases; junction bases outside the gene matches: 6. CDR3 amino acids: CASSLGTGGRDEQFF. CDR3 nucleotide sequence: TGTGCCAGCAGCTTAGGAACAGGGGGCAGGGATGAGCAGTTCTTC.

The chain joins TRBV6-5 to TRBJ1-2; TRBD1 is a possible D gene (6 bases). Germline V gene sequence: CDR1 MNHEY, CDR2 SVGAGI. There are 16 residues in the CDR3. V was pared by 0 bases and J by 4 bases, with 15 bases between. The CDR3: CASSYSQGEISYGYTF. The CDR3 DNA sequence: TGTGCCAGCAGTTACTCACAGGGTGAGATAAGCTATGGCTACACCTTC.

The rearrangement links TRBV25-1 to TRBJ2-3; 9 positions agree with TRBD1. The CDR3 sequence is 16 residues long. V lost 5 bases to trimming and J lost 4 bases; unmatched junction nucleotides: 10. Germline lookup yields CDR1 MGHDK and CDR2 SYGVNS. CDR3 sequence reads: CASSTTGTGWADTQYF. CDR3 nucleotide sequence: TGTGCCAGCAGTACTACCGGGACAGGGTGGGCAGATACGCAGTATTTT.

The V gene is TRBV7-3, the J gene TRBJ2-5; TRBD1 matches 8 bases. There are 13 residues in the CDR3. Germline V lookup: CDR1 SGHTA, CDR2 FQGTGA. V lost 5 bases to trimming and J lost 7 bases; unmatched junction nucleotides: 6. The DNA for the CDR3 is TGTGCCAGCAGCCTCCAGGGGGCCGGGACCCAGTACTTC. It encodes CASSLQGAGTQYF.

This clone was counted between two and nine times. This rearrangement joins TRBV5-6 to TRBJ2-2; D gene unclear. CDR1 is SGHDT, CDR2 YYEEEE, per germline. V was cut by 4 bases and J by 5 bases, with 9 bases left in between. The CDR3 has 13 amino acids. Here the CDR3 reads CASSNDLTGELFF. CDR3 bases: TGTGCCAGCAGCAATGACTTGACCGGGGAGCTGTTTTTT.

This chain joins TRBV4-2 and TRBJ1-1; D is perhaps TRBD1 (6 bases). In germline, CDR1 is LGHNA, CDR2 YNFKEQ. The CDR3 extends over 19 amino acids. V was trimmed by 0 bases and J by 1 base, leaving 21 bases between them. The CDR3 sequence: CASSQDLVGGASTNTEAFF. CDR3 in DNA: TGTGCCAGCAGCCAAGATCTTGTTGGGGGCGCATCCACGAACACTGAAGCTTTCTTT.

The gene calls are TRBV29-1 and TRBJ1-3; D unresolved. The V end was cut by 7 bases, the J end by 4 bases, with 17 bases between. The germline V gene encodes CDR1 SQVTM and CDR2 ANQGSEA. The CDR3 sequence is 14 residues long. The CDR3 DNA is TGCAGCGCCGAACTCCCAAGACTCGGAAACACCATATATTTT. This sequence encodes CSAELPRLGNTIYF.

The chain links TRBV5-5 to TRBJ1-4, with TRBD1 identical over 9 bases. CDR3 length equals 15 residues. Germline V gene sequence: CDR1 SGHKS, CDR2 YYEKEE (reference sequence). The V and J ends lost 2 bases and 8 bases, in that order; junction bases with no gene match: 7. CDR3 nucleotide sequence: TGTGCCAGCAGCTTAATCGGGACAGGGAAGGAAAAACTGTTTTTT. This gives the protein CASSLIGTGKEKLFF.

This chain links TRBV28 with TRBJ1-4; 7 bases fit TRBD1. Germline CDR1 reads MDHEN; CDR2 reads SYDVKM. Germline trimming cut 6 bases from V and 7 bases from J; bases unmatched to any gene: 8. The CDR3 is made up of 14 amino acids. CDR3 sequence reads: CASSHRDSAEKLFF. The CDR3 DNA sequence: TGTGCCAGCAGCCACCGGGACAGCGCTGAAAAACTGTTTTTT. The complete variable domain, with remaining parts taken from reference TRBV28 and TRBJ1-4, reads DVKVTQSSRYLVKRTGEKVFLECVQDMDHENMFWYRQDPGLGLRLIYFSYDVKMKEKGDIPEGYSVSREKKERFSLILESASTNQTSMYLCASSHRDSAEKLFFGSGTQLSVL.

This chain uses TRBV2 with TRBJ2-2; D possibly corresponds to TRBD2 (5 bases). Per germline, CDR1 SNHLY and CDR2 FYNNEI. Trimming removed 2 bases at V and 0 bases at J, with 7 bases between. The CDR3 has 15 residues. CDR3 coding DNA: TGTGCCAGCAGTGAACGAGGGCCGAACACCGGGGAGCTGTTTTTT. Its translation: CASSERGPNTGELFF.

The chain employs TRBV9 and TRBJ2-6, with D possibly being TRBD1 (6 bases). CDR3 length: 16 residues. With 0 bases removed from V and 4 bases from J, the gap between germline ends came to 11 bases. Germline-derived CDR1 and CDR2 are SGDLS and YYNGEE. The CDR3 loop is CASSVGPGTGANVLTF. The CDR3 bases are TGTGCCAGCAGCGTAGGGCCAGGGACAGGGGCCAACGTCCTGACTTTC.

The rearrangement joins TRBV28 to TRBJ1-3; TRBD1 might be the D (6 bases). CDR3 length: 13 amino acids. Germline lookup yields CDR1 MDHEN and CDR2 SYDVKM. The V end was cut by 5 bases, the J end by 9 bases, with 14 bases between. The CDR3 sequence: CASSTGYSGTIYF. CDR3 in DNA: TGTGCCAGCAGTACAGGGTATAGTGGCACCATATATTTT.

The chain recombines TRBV6-4 with TRBJ2-5, with a possible D match to TRBD1 (5 bases). Deletions cut 3 bases from V and 6 bases from J, with 11 bases between. Germline CDR1 and CDR2: MRHNA and SNTAGT. The CDR3 contains 13 residues. This CDR3 is CASSEGVGQTQYF. In DNA, the CDR3 is TGTGCCAGCAGTGAAGGGGTGGGGCAGACCCAGTACTTC.

This sequence joins TRBV7-8 and TRBJ1-2; D call uncertain. Germline values: CDR1 SGHVS, CDR2 FQNEAQ. This CDR3 spans 17 amino acids. Trimming left V 1 base short and J 4 bases short, with 19 bases between. In DNA, the CDR3 is TGTGCCAGCAGCTTAGGGTGGGGAGAGAGCTACGCCTATGGCTACACCTTC. It is translated as CASSLGWGESYAYGYTF.

The V gene is TRBV10-2, the J gene TRBJ2-1; 11 bases agree with TRBD2. The CDR3 has 17 amino acids. Trimming took 3 bases from V and 4 from J; bases not matched to a gene: 8. Germline CDR1 and CDR2: WSHSY and SAAADI. The chain's CDR3 is CASSEGTSGRRYNEQFF. The CDR3 bases are TGCGCCAGCAGTGAAGGTACTAGCGGGAGAAGGTACAATGAGCAGTTCTTC.

This clone was detected only once. A read error may account for a junction end that differs from germline. This sequence joins TRBV4-3 and TRBJ2-7; 7 bases align to TRBD1. The CDR3 sequence is 17 residues long. The germline gives CDR1 LGHNA, CDR2 YSLEER. The CDR3 region has the DNA TGCGCCAGCAGCCGGCAGACAACAGGGGCGGTTGTAAGCGAGCAATACTTC. Translation gives CASSRQTTGAVVSEQYF.

V usage is TRBV11-2 and J usage is TRBJ1-6; no reliable D call. This CDR3 spans 14 amino acids. The V gene's germline CDR1 is SGHAT and CDR2 FQNNGV. Trimming pared 1 base from V and 9 bases from J, leaving 10 bases between. This CDR3 reads CASSLGHVSSPLHF. Here the CDR3 DNA reads TGTGCCAGCAGCTTAGGACACGTCAGTTCACCCCTCCACTTT.

This clone was recorded a few times. The V and J genes are TRBV11-2 and TRBJ2-7; 13 nucleotides match TRBD2. The CDR3 spans 16 residues. Looked up from germline, CDR1 is SGHAT and CDR2 is FQNNGV. With V trimmed by 5 bases and J by 4 bases, 8 bases remained unmatched. CDR3 amino acids: CASSRLAGGRAYEQYF. CDR3 sequence (DNA): TGTGCCAGCAGCCGACTAGCGGGAGGTCGGGCATACGAGCAGTACTTC.

This chain uses TRBV4-3 with TRBJ2-3; D may be TRBD1 (6 bases). The CDR3 sequence is 18 residues long. V lost 0 bases and J lost 0, with 16 bases in between. The germline gives CDR1 LGHNA, CDR2 YSLEER. As DNA, the CDR3 is TGCGCCAGCAGCCAAGAATGGACAGATCTCACTAGCACAGATACGCAGTATTTT. This codes for CASSQEWTDLTSTDTQYF.

Details on this clone: No DNA is shown, since the ends of the CDR3 on it are uncertain; the CDR3 is the one TCRdb lists. The chain couples TRBV19 to TRBJ2-6; the D call TRBD1 from the table was never checked on the DNA. The CDR3 spans 17 residues, counting both ends. The germline V gene has CDR1 LNHDA and CDR2 SQIVND (reference sequence). The CDR3 loop is CASTSGTVKPGANVLTF.

J is TRBJ2-5 and V is TRBV6-1; D may be TRBD2 (5 bases). Germline V gene lookup returns CDR1 MNHNS and CDR2 SASEGT. This CDR3 has 17 residues. The V end lost 3 bases, the J end lost 1 base, and 18 bases lay between the germline ends. In nucleotides, the CDR3 is TGTGCCAGCAGTGACCCTCCGATTAGCGCGACCCAAGAGACCCAGTACTTC. It codes for CASSDPPISATQETQYF.

This chain uses TRBV9 with TRBJ2-3; TRBD1 might be the D (5 bases). CDR3 length: 16 residues. In germline, CDR1 is SGDLS, CDR2 YYNGEE. Deletions cut 3 bases from V and 4 bases from J, with 18 bases between. The CDR3 loop is CASSAGGRAVSDTQYF. As DNA, the CDR3 is TGTGCCAGCAGCGCGGGTGGCAGGGCAGTATCAGATACGCAGTATTTT.

As regards this clone: Other DNA sequences in the same sample also yield this CDR3. The V call is TRBV6-5, the J call TRBJ2-4, with D uncertain. The ends were cut back, 0 bases at V and 0 bases at J, with 9 bases in the middle. Germline values: CDR1 MNHEY, CDR2 SVGAGI. The CDR3 is made up of 16 amino acids. CDR3 sequence (DNA): TGTGCCAGCAGTTACTCGATGTCAGTAGCCAAAAACATTCAGTACTTC. Translation: CASSYSMSVAKNIQYF.

The rearrangement joins TRBV5-4 to TRBJ2-5; D is undetermined. CDR3 size: 12 residues. Deletions cut 7 bases from V and 1 base from J, with 8 bases between. Germline loops: CDR1 SGHNT, CDR2 YYREEE (reference sequence). The CDR3 region has the DNA TGTGCCAGCTCGAAGCCCCAAGAGACCCAGTACTTC. Protein: CASSKPQETQYF.

V usage is TRBV28 and J usage is TRBJ1-6; the D gene is possibly TRBD1 (5 bases). This CDR3 is built from 13 residues. Germline CDR1 and CDR2: MDHEN and SYDVKM. The V and J ends lost 8 bases and 8 bases respectively, with 13 bases between them. CDR3 in amino acids: CASESGGDSPLHF. For the CDR3, the DNA is TGTGCCAGCGAGTCTGGAGGGGATTCACCCCTCCACTTT. Complete variable domain (other parts from reference TRBV28 and TRBJ1-6): DVKVTQSSRYLVKRTGEKVFLECVQDMDHENMFWYRQDPGLGLRLIYFSYDVKMKEKGDIPEGYSVSREKKERFSLILESASTNQTSMYLCASESGGDSPLHFGNGTRLTVT.

This clone has more than one count but fewer than ten. This sequence joins TRBV29-1 and TRBJ1-3; 9 bases match TRBD1. J gave up 1 base and V 4 bases, and 2 bases lay outside the gene matches. Germline loops: CDR1 SQVTM, CDR2 ANQGSEA. This CDR3 region has 14 residues. The CDR3 region is CSVADRGSGNTIYF. CDR3 nucleotide sequence: TGCAGCGTTGCCGACAGGGGGTCTGGAAACACCATATATTTT.